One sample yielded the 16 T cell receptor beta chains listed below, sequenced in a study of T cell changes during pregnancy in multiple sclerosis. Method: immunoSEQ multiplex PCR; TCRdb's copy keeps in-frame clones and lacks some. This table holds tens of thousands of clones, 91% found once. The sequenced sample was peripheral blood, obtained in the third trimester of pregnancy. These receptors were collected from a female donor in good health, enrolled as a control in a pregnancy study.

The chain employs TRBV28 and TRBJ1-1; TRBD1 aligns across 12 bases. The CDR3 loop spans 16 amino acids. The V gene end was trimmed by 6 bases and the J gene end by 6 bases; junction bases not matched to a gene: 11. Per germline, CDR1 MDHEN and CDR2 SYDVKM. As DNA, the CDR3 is TGTGCCAGCAGCAGGGACAGGGGGCTTATCCGGGCTGAAGCTTTCTTT. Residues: CASSRDRGLIRAEAFF.

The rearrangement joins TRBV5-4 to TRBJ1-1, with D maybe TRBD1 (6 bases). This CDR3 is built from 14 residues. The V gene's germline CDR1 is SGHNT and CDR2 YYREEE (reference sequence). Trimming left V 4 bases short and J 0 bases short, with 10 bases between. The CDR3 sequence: CASSRQAMNTEAFF. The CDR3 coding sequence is TGTGCCAGCAGCCGACAGGCTATGAACACTGAAGCTTTCTTT. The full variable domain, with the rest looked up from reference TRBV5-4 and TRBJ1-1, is ETGVTQSPTHLIKTRGQQVTLRCSSQSGHNTVSWYQQALGQGPQFIFQYYREEENGRGNFPPRFSGLQFPNYSSELNVNALELDDSALYLCASSRQAMNTEAFFGQGTRLTVV.

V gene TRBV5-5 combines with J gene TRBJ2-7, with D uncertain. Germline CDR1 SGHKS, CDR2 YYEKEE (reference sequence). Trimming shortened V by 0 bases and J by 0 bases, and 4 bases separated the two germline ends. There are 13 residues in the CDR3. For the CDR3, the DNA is TGTGCCAGCAGCTTGGTAGACTCCTACGAGCAGTACTTC. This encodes CASSLVDSYEQYF.

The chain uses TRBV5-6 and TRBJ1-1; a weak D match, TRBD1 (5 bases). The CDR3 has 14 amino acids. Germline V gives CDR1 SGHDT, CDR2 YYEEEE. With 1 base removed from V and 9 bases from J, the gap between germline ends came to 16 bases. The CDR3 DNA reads TGTGCCAGCAGCTTGTTGCGGGGCCAACTCCAAGCTTTCTTT. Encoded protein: CASSLLRGQLQAFF.

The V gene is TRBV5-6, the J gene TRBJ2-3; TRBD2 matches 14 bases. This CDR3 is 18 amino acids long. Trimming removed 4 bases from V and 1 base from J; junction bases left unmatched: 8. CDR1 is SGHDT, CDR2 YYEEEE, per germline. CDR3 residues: CASSTPGTSGSGTDTQYF. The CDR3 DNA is TGTGCCAGCAGCACCCCCGGGACTAGCGGGAGTGGCACAGATACGCAGTATTTT.

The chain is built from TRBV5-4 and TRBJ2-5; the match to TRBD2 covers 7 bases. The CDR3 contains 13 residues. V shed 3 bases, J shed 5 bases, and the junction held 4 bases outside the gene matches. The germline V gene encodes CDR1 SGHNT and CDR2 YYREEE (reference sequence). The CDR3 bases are TGTGCCAGCAGCTGGGGGAGGGCCGAGACCCAGTACTTC. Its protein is CASSWGRAETQYF.

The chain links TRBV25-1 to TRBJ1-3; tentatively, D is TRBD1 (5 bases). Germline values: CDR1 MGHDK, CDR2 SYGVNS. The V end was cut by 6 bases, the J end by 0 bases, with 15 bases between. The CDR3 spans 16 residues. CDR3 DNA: TGTGCCAGCAGCAGAAGGTCGGGGGGCTCTGGAAACACCATATATTTT. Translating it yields CASSRRSGGSGNTIYF.

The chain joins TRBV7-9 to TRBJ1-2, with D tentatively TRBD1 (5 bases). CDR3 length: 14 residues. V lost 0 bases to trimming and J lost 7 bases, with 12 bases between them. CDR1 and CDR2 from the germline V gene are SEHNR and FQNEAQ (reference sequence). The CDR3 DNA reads TGTGCCAGCAGCTTAGCTTACCCAGGGATTGGCTACACCTTC. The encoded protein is CASSLAYPGIGYTF.

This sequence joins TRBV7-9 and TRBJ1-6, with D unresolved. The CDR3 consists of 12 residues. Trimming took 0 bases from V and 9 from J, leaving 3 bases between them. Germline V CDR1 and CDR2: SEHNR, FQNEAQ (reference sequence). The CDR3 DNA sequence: TGTGCCAGCAGCTTAGCCGGTTCACCCCTCCACTTT. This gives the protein CASSLAGSPLHF.

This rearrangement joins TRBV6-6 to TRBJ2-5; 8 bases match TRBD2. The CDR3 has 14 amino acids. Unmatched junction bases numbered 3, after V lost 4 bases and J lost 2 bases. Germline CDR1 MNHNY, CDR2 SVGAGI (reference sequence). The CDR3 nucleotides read TGTGCCAGCAGTTTAGCGGGACTTCAAGAGACCCAGTACTTC. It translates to CASSLAGLQETQYF.

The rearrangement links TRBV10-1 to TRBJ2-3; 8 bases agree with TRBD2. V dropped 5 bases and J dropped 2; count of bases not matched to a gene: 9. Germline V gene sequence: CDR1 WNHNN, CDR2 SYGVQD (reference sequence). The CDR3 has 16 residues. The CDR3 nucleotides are TGCGCCAGCAGTTCCGGAGCGGGGGAAAACACAGATACGCAGTATTTT. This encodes CASSSGAGENTDTQYF.

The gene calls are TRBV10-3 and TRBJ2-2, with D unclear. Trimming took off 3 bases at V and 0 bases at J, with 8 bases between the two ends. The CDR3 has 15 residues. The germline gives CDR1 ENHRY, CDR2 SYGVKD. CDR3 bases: TGTGCCATCAGTGACCTCCCAGCGAACACCGGGGAGCTGTTTTTT. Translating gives CAISDLPANTGELFF.

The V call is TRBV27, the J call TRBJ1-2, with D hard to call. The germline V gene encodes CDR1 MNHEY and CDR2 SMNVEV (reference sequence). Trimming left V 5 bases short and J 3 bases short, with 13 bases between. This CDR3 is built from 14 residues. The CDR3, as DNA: TGTGCCAGCAGTCGCAGGCCTCAATACTATGGCTACACCTTC. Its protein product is CASSRRPQYYGYTF.

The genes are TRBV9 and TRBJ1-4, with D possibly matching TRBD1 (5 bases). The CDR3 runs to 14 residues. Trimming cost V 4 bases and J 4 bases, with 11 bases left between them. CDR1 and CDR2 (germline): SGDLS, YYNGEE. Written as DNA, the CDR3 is TGTGCCAGCAGCCCCCGGGACTTTAATGAAAAACTGTTTTTT. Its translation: CASSPRDFNEKLFF.

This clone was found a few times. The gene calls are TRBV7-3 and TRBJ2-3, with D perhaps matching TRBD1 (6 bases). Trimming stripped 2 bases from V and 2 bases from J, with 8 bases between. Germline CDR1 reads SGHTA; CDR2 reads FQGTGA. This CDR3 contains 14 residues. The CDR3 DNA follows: TGTGCCAGCAGCTTATTGGGGGCCACAGATACGCAGTATTTT. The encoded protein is CASSLLGATDTQYF.

The CDR3 spells CASSQGQGTAEQYF. CDR3 DNA sequence: TGCGCCAGCAGCCAAGGACAGGGAACCGCCGAGCAGTACTTC. The J gene is TRBJ2-7, the V gene TRBV4-1; 7 nucleotides align to TRBD1. With V trimmed by 1 base and J by 6 bases, 6 bases remained unmatched. The CDR3 consists of 14 residues. The germline V gene encodes CDR1 MGHRA and CDR2 YSYEKL.